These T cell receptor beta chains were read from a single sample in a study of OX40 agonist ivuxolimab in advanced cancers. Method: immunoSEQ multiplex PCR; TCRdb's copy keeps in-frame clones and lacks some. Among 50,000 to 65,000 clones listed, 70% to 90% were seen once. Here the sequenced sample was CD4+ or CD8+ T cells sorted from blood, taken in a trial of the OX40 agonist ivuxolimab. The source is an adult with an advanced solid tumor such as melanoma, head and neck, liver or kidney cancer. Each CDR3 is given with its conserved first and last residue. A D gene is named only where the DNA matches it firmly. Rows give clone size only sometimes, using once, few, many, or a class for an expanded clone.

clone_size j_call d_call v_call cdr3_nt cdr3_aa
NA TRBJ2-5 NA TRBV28 TGTGCCAGCAGTTTAATTGGGTACGGAGAGACCCAGTACTTC CASSLIGYGETQYF
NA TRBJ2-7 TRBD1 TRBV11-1 TGTGCCAGCAGCCTCGCCGGGACAGCCTCCTACGAGCAGTACTTC CASSLAGTASYEQYF
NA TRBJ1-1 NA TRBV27 TGTGCCAGCAGTTCACTCTCGACGGGCAACACTGAAGCTTTCTTT CASSSLSTGNTEAFF
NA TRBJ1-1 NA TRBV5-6 TGTGCCAGCAGCTTGGCGATGTCGACCACTGAAGCTTTCTTT CASSLAMSTTEAFF
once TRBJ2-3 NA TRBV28 TGTGCCAGCAGTTTACCCGGGGGGCTGACAGATACGCAGTATTTT CASSLPGGLTDTQYF
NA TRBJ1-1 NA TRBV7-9 TGTGCCAGCAGCGGCATATGGGGGGGAGGCACTGAAGCTTTCTTT CASSGIWGGGTEAFF
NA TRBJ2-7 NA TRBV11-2 TGTGCCAGCATCTCCGACCGGGGCACGTGGGGGCAGTACTTC CASISDRGTWGQYF
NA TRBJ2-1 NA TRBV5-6 TGTGCCAGCAGTCCATCTCAGACTAGGTCGGTCAATGAGCAGTTCTTC CASSPSQTRSVNEQFF
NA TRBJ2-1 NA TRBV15 TGTGCCACCAGCAGAGATCTCAGTTATCGGAATGAGCAGTTCTTC CATSRDLSYRNEQFF
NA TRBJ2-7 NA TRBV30 TGTGCCTGTGCCCCCCATGGCGAGCAGTACTTC CACAPHGEQYF
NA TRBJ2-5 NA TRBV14 TGTGCCAGCAGCCCTGCTCGGGCCGGGATACAAGAGACCCAGTACTTC CASSPARAGIQETQYF
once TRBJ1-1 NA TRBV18 TGTGCCAGCTCTTACACCACTGAAGCTTTCTTT CASSYTTEAFF
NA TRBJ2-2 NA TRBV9 TGTGCCAGCAGCACAGCCCAGAACACCGGGGAGCTGTTTTTT CASSTAQNTGELFF
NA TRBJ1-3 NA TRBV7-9 TGTGCCAGCAGCCCAGCCGGGGTCTCTGGAAACACCATATATTTT CASSPAGVSGNTIYF
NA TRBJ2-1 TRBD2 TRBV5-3 TGTGCCAGAAGCACCGAGCCTAGCGGGGGCTCTTACAATGAGCAGTTCTTC CARSTEPSGGSYNEQFF
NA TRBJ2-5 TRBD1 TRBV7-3 TGTGCCAGCAGCTCGACAGGGGCAAAAGAGACCCAGTACTTC CASSSTGAKETQYF
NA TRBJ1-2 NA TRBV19 TGTGCCAGTAGTATCGAGGGCTATGGCTACACCTTC CASSIEGYGYTF